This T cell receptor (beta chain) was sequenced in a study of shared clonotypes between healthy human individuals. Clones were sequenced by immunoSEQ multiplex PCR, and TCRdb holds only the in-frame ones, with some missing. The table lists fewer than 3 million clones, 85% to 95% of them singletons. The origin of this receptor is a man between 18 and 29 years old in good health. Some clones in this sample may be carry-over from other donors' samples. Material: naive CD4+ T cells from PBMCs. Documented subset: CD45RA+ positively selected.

As DNA, the CDR3 is TGTGCCTGGAGCATAGGGACTAGCGGTTACAATGAGCAGTTCTTC. Its translation is CAWSIGTSGYNEQFF. The V and J genes are TRBV30 and TRBJ2-1; 11 nucleotides align to TRBD2. Germline CDR1 GTSNPN, CDR2 SVGIG (reference sequence). CDR3 size: 15 residues. Trimming cost V 3 bases and J 4 bases; bases outside gene matches: 5.